This T cell receptor beta chain was sequenced in a study of OX40 agonist ivuxolimab in advanced cancers. Study at large: Every 2 weeks, patients received ivuxolimab intravenously, dosed at 0.01 to 10 mg/kg. Three patients, one with hepatocellular carcinoma and two with cutaneous melanoma, responded partially. Averaging 60 years in age, with a range of about 20 to 90, the cohort was 80% to 90% male.

Autoimmune disease history or systemic immunosuppression was exclusionary. Per the germline V gene, CDR1 is SGHRS and CDR2 is YFSETQ. This CDR3 has 13 amino acids. With 2 bases removed from V and 2 bases from J, the gap between germline ends came to 7 bases. The assay was immunoSEQ multiplex PCR, and TCRdb's table has in-frame clones only and misses some. The sample carries 65,000 to 75,000 clones, 70% to 90% recorded once. The material was CD4+ or CD8+ T cells sorted from blood, obtained in a trial of the OX40 agonist ivuxolimab. This receptor was obtained from an adult with an advanced solid tumor such as melanoma, head and neck, liver or kidney cancer. This rearrangement joins TRBV5-1 to TRBJ1-2, with D uncertain. As DNA, the CDR3 is TGCGCCAGCAGCTTTGACGGGAACTATGGCTACACCTTC. Encoded protein: CASSFDGNYGYTF. The full variable domain, in which reference TRBV5-1 and TRBJ1-2 provide the parts outside the CDR3, is KAGVTQTPRYLIKTRGQQVTLSCSPISGHRSVSWYQQTPGQGLQFLFEYFSETQRNKGNFPGRFSGRQFSNSRSEMNVSTLELGDSALYLCASSFDGNYGYTFGSGTRLTVV.